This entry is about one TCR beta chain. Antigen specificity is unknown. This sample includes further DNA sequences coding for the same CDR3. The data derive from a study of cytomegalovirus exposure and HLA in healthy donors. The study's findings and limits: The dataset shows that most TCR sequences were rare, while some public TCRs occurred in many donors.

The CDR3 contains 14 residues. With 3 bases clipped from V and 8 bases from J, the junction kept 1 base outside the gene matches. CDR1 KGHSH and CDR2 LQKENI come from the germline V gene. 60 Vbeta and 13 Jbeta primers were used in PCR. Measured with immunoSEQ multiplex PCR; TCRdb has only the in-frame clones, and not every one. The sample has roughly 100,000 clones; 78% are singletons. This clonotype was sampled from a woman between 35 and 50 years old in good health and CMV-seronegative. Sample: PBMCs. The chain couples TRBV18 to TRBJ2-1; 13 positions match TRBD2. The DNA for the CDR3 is TGTGCCAGCTCACCTGGACTAGCGGGAGATGAGCAGTTCTTC. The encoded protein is CASSPGLAGDEQFF.